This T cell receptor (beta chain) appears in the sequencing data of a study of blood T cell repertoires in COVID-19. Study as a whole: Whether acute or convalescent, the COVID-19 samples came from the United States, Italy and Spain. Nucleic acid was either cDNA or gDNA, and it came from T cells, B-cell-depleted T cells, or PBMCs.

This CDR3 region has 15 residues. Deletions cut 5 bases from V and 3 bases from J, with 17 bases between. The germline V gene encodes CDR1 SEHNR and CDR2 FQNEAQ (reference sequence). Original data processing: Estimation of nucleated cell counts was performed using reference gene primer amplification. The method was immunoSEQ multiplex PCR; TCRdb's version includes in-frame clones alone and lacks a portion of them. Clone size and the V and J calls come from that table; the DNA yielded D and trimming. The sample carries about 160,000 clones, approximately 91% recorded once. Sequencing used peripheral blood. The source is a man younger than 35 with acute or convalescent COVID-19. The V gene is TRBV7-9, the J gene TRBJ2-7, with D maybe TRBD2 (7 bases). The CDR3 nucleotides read TGTGCCAGCAGCGCATGGGGGCGGGAGATCTACGAGCAGTACTTC. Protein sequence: CASSAWGREIYEQYF.